These 18 T cell receptor beta chains originate from one sample sequenced in a study of blood T cells in healthy people across ages (dated by TCRdb to the mid-2010s). Library preparation employed 5' RACE. The sequencer was an Illumina HiSeq 2500. A second PCR of roughly 6 to 12 cycles was run with a J-beta primer mix and a sample-barcoded 5' primer. The public reads were reprocessed in TCRdb via fastp at Q25 and MiXCR, keeping in-frame beta chains. Each entry is one CDR3 protein sequence, shown with its most common DNA and genes. Within this sample are hundreds of thousands of distinct CDR3 sequences, with approximately 43% of them counted one time only. The top ten clonotypes cover roughly 19% of the sample. What was sequenced was blood. Receptor source: a woman between 55 and 75 years old in good health.

This clonotype turned up a few times. This chain joins TRBV9 and TRBJ2-7, with D possibly matching TRBD2 (5 bases). Germline assignment: CDR1 SGDLS and CDR2 YYNGEE. Trimming removed 0 bases from V and 0 bases from J, with 10 bases in between. This CDR3 contains 15 residues. The CDR3 loop is CASSVEAAPSYEQYF. The CDR3 nucleotides are TGTGCCAGCAGCGTAGAAGCGGCACCCTCCTACGAGCAGTACTTC. The entire variable domain, with the rest obtained from reference TRBV9 and TRBJ2-7, is as follows: DSGVTQTPKHLITATGQRVTLRCSPRSGDLSVYWYQQSLDQGLQFLIQYYNGEERAKGNILERFSAQQFPDLHSELNLSSLELGDSALYFCASSVEAAPSYEQYFGPGTRLTVT.

On this clonotype itself: One base away lies a much larger clone, so this may be a sequencing read error. The V gene is TRBV10-3, the J gene TRBJ2-1; D gene uncertain. This CDR3 has 12 amino acids. Germline V gene lookup returns CDR1 ENHRY and CDR2 SYGVKD. This CDR3 is CAISESYNERFF. Here the CDR3 DNA reads TGTGCCATCAGTGAGTCCTACAATGAGCGGTTCTTC.

This clonotype was observed a handful of times. The chain uses TRBV9 and TRBJ2-7; 8 bases match TRBD1. Germline values: CDR1 SGDLS, CDR2 YYNGEE. This CDR3 contains 15 residues. Trimming removed 6 bases from V and 0 bases from J; junction bases left unmatched: 8. CDR3 coding DNA: TGTGCCAGCAACGGAGGCACAGGGGGCTCCTACGAGCAGTACTTC. Translating gives CASNGGTGGSYEQYF. The full variable domain, with the rest looked up from reference TRBV9 and TRBJ2-7, is DSGVTQTPKHLITATGQRVTLRCSPRSGDLSVYWYQQSLDQGLQFLIQYYNGEERAKGNILERFSAQQFPDLHSELNLSSLELGDSALYFCASNGGTGGSYEQYFGPGTRLTVT.

The rearrangement links TRBV7-9 to TRBJ1-3; D remains unclear. Germline CDR1 is SEHNR and CDR2 is FQNEAQ (reference sequence). Deletions cut 5 bases from V and 1 base from J, with 9 bases between. This CDR3 has 14 residues. The CDR3 is CASSTPGSGNTIYF. The DNA of the CDR3 is TGTGCCAGCAGCACGCCGGGTTCTGGAAACACCATATATTTT.

V gene TRBV9 combines with J gene TRBJ2-3; 7 bases fit TRBD1. The germline gives CDR1 SGDLS, CDR2 YYNGEE. The CDR3 consists of 13 residues. The J segment lost 2 bases and the V segment lost 8 bases, leaving 5 bases of the junction unmatched. The CDR3 region is CASGKGATDTQYF. The CDR3 coding sequence is TGTGCCAGTGGGAAGGGGGCCACAGATACGCAGTATTTT.

V gene TRBV10-3 combines with J gene TRBJ1-5, with 7 bases fitting TRBD1. The CDR3 is 14 residues long. The V gene end was trimmed by 3 bases and the J gene end by 6 bases; junction bases not matched to a gene: 5. Germline V gene lookup returns CDR1 ENHRY and CDR2 SYGVKD. The CDR3 coding sequence is TGTGCCATCAGTGACAGGGGGTCCCCTCAGCCCCAGCATTTT. It codes for CAISDRGSPQPQHF.

The CDR3 DNA reads TGTGCCAGCACCTCCGGTAGCGGGAGGAGGAATGAGCAGTTCTTC. Its translation: CASTSGSGRRNEQFF. The chain joins TRBV12-3 or TRBV12-4 to TRBJ2-1, with 10 bases fitting TRBD2. V was clipped by 7 bases and J by 7 bases; unmatched bases: 10. There are 15 residues in the CDR3.

This clonotype was found a few times. The rearrangement joins TRBV9 to TRBJ2-2, with 8 positions matching TRBD2. The trim removed 0 bases at V and 2 bases at J, leaving 3 bases unmatched. Per germline, CDR1 SGDLS and CDR2 YYNGEE. The CDR3 contains 16 residues. CDR3 nucleotides: TGTGCCAGCAGCGTAGTGCTAGCGGGCAACACCGGGGAGCTGTTTTTT. It yields the protein CASSVVLAGNTGELFF.

The rearrangement uses TRBV14 and TRBJ2-7; D is ambiguous. The CDR3 is made up of 12 amino acids. The V and J ends lost 3 bases and 4 bases respectively, with 7 bases between them. CDR1 is SGHDN and CDR2 is FVKESK in the germline V gene. The CDR3 coding sequence is TGTGCCAGCAGCCAGGAGTATTACGAGCAGTACTTC. Protein product: CASSQEYYEQYF.

J is TRBJ2-1 and V is TRBV5-1, with 7 bases identical to TRBD1. The J call is uncertain, as TRBJ2-7 better fits the DNA end. The CDR3 runs to 16 residues. Germline CDR1 is SGHRS and CDR2 is YFSETQ. CDR3 amino acids: CASSLKTGTDYNEQYF. The CDR3, as DNA: TGCGCCAGCAGCTTGAAAACCGGGACAGACTACAATGAGCAGTACTTC.

This clonotype occurred many times. The V and J genes are TRBV29-1 and TRBJ2-3, with D perhaps matching TRBD1 (6 bases). The germline V gene encodes CDR1 SQVTM and CDR2 ANQGSEA. V dropped 6 bases and J dropped 2 bases, with 15 bases sitting between them. CDR3 length: 14 amino acids. The chain's CDR3 is CSVALQGTTDTQYF. The CDR3 DNA reads TGCAGCGTCGCGTTACAGGGAACCACAGATACGCAGTATTTT.

CDR3 DNA sequence: TGTGCCAGCAGCCCGCAGGGGGCTAGAGTCGAGCAGTACTTC. It yields the protein CASSPQGARVEQYF. The chain combines TRBV28 with TRBJ2-5; 8 bases agree with TRBD1. The closer fit of TRBJ2-7 to the DNA end suggests the J call may be wrong. Germline V gene data show CDR1 as MDHEN and CDR2 as SYDVKM. The CDR3 spans 14 residues.

The chain links TRBV3-1 to TRBJ2-1; tentative D call: TRBD1 (8 bases). This CDR3 region has 18 residues. From germline, CDR1 is LGHDT and CDR2 YNNKEL (reference sequence). Trimming left V 2 bases short and J 3 bases short, with 20 bases between. Here the CDR3 reads CASSQSGGTGGSYNEQFF. The CDR3 coding sequence is TGTGCCAGCAGCCAATCGGGGGGAACAGGGGGGAGCTACAATGAGCAGTTCTTC.

The chain joins TRBV20-1 to TRBJ2-3; 10 nucleotides match TRBD1. The CDR3 length is 17 residues. V dropped 5 bases and J dropped 3; count of bases not matched to a gene: 14. Germline V gene data show CDR1 as DFQATT and CDR2 as SNEGSKA (reference sequence). In nucleotides, the CDR3 is TGCAGTGCTCGATCCACCGGGACAGGGGTCGTGACAGATACGCAGTATTTT. Residues: CSARSTGTGVVTDTQYF.

This clonotype was found a few times. The junction differs from germline at one of its ends, possibly a read error. The chain combines TRBV29-1 with TRBJ2-1; D may be TRBD2 (5 bases). The CDR3 is made up of 14 amino acids. Germline CDR1 SQVTM, CDR2 ANQGSEA. CDR3: CSVEVADWRNEQFF. CDR3 nucleotides: TGCAGCGTCGAAGTGGCAGATTGGAGGAATGAGCAGTTCTTC.

DNA for the CDR3: TGTGCCAGTAGTCTACAGGGGGCTGGAACCACAGATACGCAGTATTTT. Translation: CASSLQGAGTTDTQYF. This chain connects TRBV19 to TRBJ2-3; 9 nucleotides align to TRBD1. After removal of 5 bases from V and 2 bases from J, the junction contained 8 bases not matched to a gene. Germline V gene data show CDR1 as LNHDA and CDR2 as SQIVND (reference sequence). The CDR3 is 16 amino acids. Full variable domain (remainder filled in from reference TRBV19 and TRBJ2-3): DGGITQSPKYLFRKEGQNVTLSCEQNLNHDAMYWYRQDPGQGLRLIYYSQIVNDFQKGDIAEGYSVSREKKESFPLTVTSAQKNPTAFYLCASSLQGAGTTDTQYFGPGTRLTVL.

In this sample, this clonotype turned up a few times. This chain links TRBV12-3 or TRBV12-4 with TRBJ2-3, with 9 bases aligning to TRBD2. V was pared by 6 bases and J by 4 bases, with 5 bases of the junction left unmatched. This CDR3 has 14 residues. CDR3 coding DNA: TGTGCCAGCAGGAGTAGCGGGGGCGCAGATACGCAGTATTTT. Its translation is CASRSSGGADTQYF.

This chain uses TRBV2 with TRBJ2-1, with 9 positions matching TRBD2. Germline V lookup: CDR1 SNHLY, CDR2 FYNNEI. The V gene end was trimmed by 3 bases and the J gene end by 4 bases; junction bases not matched to a gene: 4. The CDR3 totals 15 residues. In nucleotides, the CDR3 is TGTGCCAGCAGTGACCCAGCGGGGGGATACAATGAGCAGTTCTTC. Translated, it gives CASSDPAGGYNEQFF.